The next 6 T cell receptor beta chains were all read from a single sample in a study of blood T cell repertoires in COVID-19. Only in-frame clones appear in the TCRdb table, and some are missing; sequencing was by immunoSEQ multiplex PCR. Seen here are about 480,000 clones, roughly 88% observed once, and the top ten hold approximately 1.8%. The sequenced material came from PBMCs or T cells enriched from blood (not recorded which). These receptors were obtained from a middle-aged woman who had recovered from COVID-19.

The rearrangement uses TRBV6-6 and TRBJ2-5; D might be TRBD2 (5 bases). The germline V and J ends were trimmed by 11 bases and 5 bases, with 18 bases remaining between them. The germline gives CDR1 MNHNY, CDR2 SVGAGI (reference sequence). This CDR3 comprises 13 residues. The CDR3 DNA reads TGTGCCTGCCGAACCGGGAATTTCGAGACCCAGTACTTC. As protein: CACRTGNFETQYF.

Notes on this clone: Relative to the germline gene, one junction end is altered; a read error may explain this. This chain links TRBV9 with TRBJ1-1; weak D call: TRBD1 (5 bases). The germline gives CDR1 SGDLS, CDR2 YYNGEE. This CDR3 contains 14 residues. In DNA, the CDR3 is TGTGCCAGCAGCGAGGGGCCGTCTCGTGGATCTTCCCGTTTT. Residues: CASSEGPSRGSSRF.

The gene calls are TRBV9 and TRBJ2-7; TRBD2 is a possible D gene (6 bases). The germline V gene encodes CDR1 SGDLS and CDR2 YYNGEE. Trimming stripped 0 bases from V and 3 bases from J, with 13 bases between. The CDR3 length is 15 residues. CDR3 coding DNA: TGTGCCAGCAGCGTAGGTCCCGATAGCGGCTACGAGCAGTACTTC. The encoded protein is CASSVGPDSGYEQYF.

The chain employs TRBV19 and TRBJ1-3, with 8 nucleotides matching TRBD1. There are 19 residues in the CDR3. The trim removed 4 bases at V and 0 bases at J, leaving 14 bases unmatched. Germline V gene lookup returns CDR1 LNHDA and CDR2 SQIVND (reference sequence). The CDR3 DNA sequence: TGTGCCAGTAGTACTCATCCCGGGACAGGATTGGACTCTGGAAACACCATATATTTT. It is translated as CASSTHPGTGLDSGNTIYF.

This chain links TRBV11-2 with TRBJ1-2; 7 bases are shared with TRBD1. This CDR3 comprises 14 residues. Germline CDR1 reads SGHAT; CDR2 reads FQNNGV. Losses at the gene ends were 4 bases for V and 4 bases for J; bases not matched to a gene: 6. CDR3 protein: CASSSSGTAYGYTF. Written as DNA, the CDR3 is TGTGCCAGCAGCTCATCCGGGACAGCCTATGGCTACACCTTC. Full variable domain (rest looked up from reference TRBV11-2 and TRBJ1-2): EAGVAQSPRYKIIEKRQSVAFWCNPISGHATLYWYQQILGQGPKLLIQFQNNGVVDDSQLPKDRFSAERLKGVDSTLKIQPAKLEDSAVYLCASSSSGTAYGYTFGSGTRLTVV.

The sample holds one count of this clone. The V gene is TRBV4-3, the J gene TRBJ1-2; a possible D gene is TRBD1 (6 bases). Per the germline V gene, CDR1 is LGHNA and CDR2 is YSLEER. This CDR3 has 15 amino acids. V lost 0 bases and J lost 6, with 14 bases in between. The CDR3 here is CASSQDWQGGDGYTF. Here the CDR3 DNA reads TGCGCCAGCAGCCAAGACTGGCAAGGGGGGGATGGCTACACCTTC.